Detailed here is one TCR beta chain. The repertoire was sequenced with immunoSEQ multiplex PCR; TCRdb's copy has only in-frame clones and lacks some. The sample holds approximately 250,000 clones; approximately 65% are singletons and the top ten take around 10%. This specimen belongs to a study of shared clonotypes between healthy human individuals. The investigators split CD4+ cells into a CD45RA+ naive subset and a CD45RA-negative memory subset. Trimming cost V 1 base and J 7 bases, with 19 bases left between them. The CDR3 sequence is 16 residues long. Germline CDR1 MNHNS, CDR2 SASEGT. This chain links TRBV6-1 with TRBJ1-2, with D perhaps matching TRBD1 (5 bases). This sequence was found in a man aged 25-40 years in good health. The sequenced sample was memory CD4+ T cells sorted from blood. As to subset: CD45RA-negative fraction. The CDR3 loop reads CASSEGIEGFRIGYTF. The CDR3 bases are TGTGCCAGCAGTGAAGGAATAGAGGGGTTCAGGATTGGCTACACCTTC.